The 10 T cell receptor beta chains listed next were all sequenced from one sample in a study of blood T cell repertoires in COVID-19. Clones were read by immunoSEQ multiplex PCR, and TCRdb kept only the in-frame ones, dropping some. The sample comprises 100,000 to 130,000 clones, about 85% of which are singletons, and under 5% rests with the top ten. Sequenced sample: peripheral blood. These receptors originate from a woman in her seventies with acute or convalescent COVID-19.

The chain joins TRBV7-9 to TRBJ1-1; 10 bases match TRBD1. Per germline, CDR1 SEHNR and CDR2 FQNEAQ (reference sequence). V dropped 2 bases and J dropped 4; count of bases not matched to a gene: 13. This CDR3 contains 18 residues. The CDR3 DNA reads TGTGCCAGCAGCTTAACATGGACAGGGGGGAACAGCGGCACTGAAGCTTTCTTT. Translating gives CASSLTWTGGNSGTEAFF.

The V gene is TRBV6-4, the J gene TRBJ1-5, with a weak D call TRBD1 (5 bases). The CDR3 has 15 residues. The ends were cut back, 7 bases at V and 7 bases at J, with 20 bases in the middle. CDR1 is MRHNA, CDR2 SNTAGT, per germline. The CDR3 nucleotides read TGTGCCAGCAACGAGAACCAGGGTTATAGACAGCCCCAGCATTTT. Translation gives CASNENQGYRQPQHF.

This clone has just one count. This rearrangement joins TRBV7-8 to TRBJ1-2; D may be TRBD1 (5 bases). V shed 2 bases and J shed 2 bases, with 9 bases lying between them. The germline CDR1 and CDR2 sequences are SGHVS and FQNEAQ. The CDR3 loop spans 14 amino acids. The CDR3 region has the DNA TGTGCCAGCAGCTTAAATTCAGGGAACTATGGCTACACCTTC. This encodes CASSLNSGNYGYTF.

This clone came up once. The V gene is TRBV7-2, the J gene TRBJ2-1; 9 bases match TRBD1. Germline CDR1 and CDR2: SGHTA and FQGNSA. J was trimmed by 1 base and V by 2 bases; bases with no gene match: 3. The CDR3 spans 16 residues. In nucleotides, the CDR3 is TGTGCCAGCAGCTTAATGGGGACAGGGTCCTACAATGAGCAGTTCTTC. Translated, it gives CASSLMGTGSYNEQFF.

This chain links TRBV9 with TRBJ2-2; D is perhaps TRBD2 (6 bases). Per the germline V gene, CDR1 is SGDLS and CDR2 is YYNGEE. V lost 3 bases and J lost 5, with 20 bases in between. The CDR3 runs to 17 residues. CDR3 in DNA: TGTGCCAGCAGCGGACTAGTTCATGGTGGACGGACCGGGGAGCTGTTTTTT. Translation: CASSGLVHGGRTGELFF. Full variable domain (missing parts from reference TRBV9 and TRBJ2-2): DSGVTQTPKHLITATGQRVTLRCSPRSGDLSVYWYQQSLDQGLQFLIQYYNGEERAKGNILERFSAQQFPDLHSELNLSSLELGDSALYFCASSGLVHGGRTGELFFGEGSRLTVL.

V usage is TRBV19 and J usage is TRBJ1-6; D perhaps matches TRBD1 (6 bases). The germline gives CDR1 LNHDA, CDR2 SQIVND (reference sequence). Trimming removed 10 bases from V and 10 bases from J, with 23 bases in between. This CDR3 contains 15 residues. The CDR3 region is CATLRNGGARSPLHF. DNA for the CDR3: TGTGCCACCCTGAGAAACGGGGGGGCTCGATCACCCCTCCACTTT.

The chain uses TRBV28 and TRBJ2-7; TRBD2 matches 9 bases. V lost 6 bases, J lost 4 bases, and 16 bases stayed unmatched. The length of the CDR3 is 17 residues. Germline V gene data show CDR1 as MDHEN and CDR2 as SYDVKM. CDR3: CASRSGAASGNLYEQYF. CDR3 in DNA: TGTGCCAGCAGGTCCGGGGCGGCTAGCGGGAATTTATACGAGCAGTACTTC.

This chain uses TRBV7-2 with TRBJ2-5; D not certain. CDR1 is SGHTA and CDR2 is FQGNSA in the germline V gene. V gave up 1 base and J gave up 7 bases, with 13 bases separating them. This CDR3 region has 14 residues. CDR3 DNA sequence: TGTGCCAGCAGCTTAGGAGTCGCGTCCGCGACCCAGTACTTC. It specifies CASSLGVASATQYF.

This clone has just a few counts. The chain is built from TRBV28 and TRBJ2-7; 8 positions match TRBD2. CDR3 length: 11 amino acids. Germline lookup yields CDR1 MDHEN and CDR2 SYDVKM. Losses at the gene ends were 5 bases for V and 6 bases for J; bases not matched to a gene: 0. CDR3 protein: CASSGTSEQYV. The CDR3 bases are TGTGCCAGCAGTGGGACTAGCGAGCAGTACGTC.

This sequence joins TRBV6-6 and TRBJ1-3; D not certain. V was pared by 2 bases and J by 0 bases, with 8 bases between. This CDR3 contains 15 residues. Germline-derived CDR1 and CDR2 are MNHNY and SVGAGI (reference sequence). CDR3: CASSYHRNSGNTIYF. As DNA, the CDR3 is TGTGCCAGCAGTTACCACAGAAACTCTGGAAACACCATATATTTT.